The present entry profiles one T cell receptor beta chain with its context. This clone was picked up one time. Its binding antigen is unknown. No qualities accompany the bases; no much larger clone lies one base away. These data originate in a study of blood T cell repertoires in COVID-19 (dated by TCRdb to about 2020). About the investigation overall: Samples from collaborators originated in the United States, Italy and Spain and spanned both the acute and convalescent phases of COVID-19. The material from the prospective study consisted of cDNA or gDNA derived from T cells, B-cell-depleted T cells, or PBMCs. Deeply sampled blood TCRbeta repertoires from subjects exposed to, actively infected with, or recovered from COVID-19 were included in the dataset. The repertoires were released in a freely available public database meant as a resource for research on the immune response to SARS-CoV-2. Samples came from the ongoing ImmuneRACE study (first 160 participants) plus 1,254 subjects from 6 global collaborators. The sample metadata nearly always contained a de-identified subject ID, COVID-19 status, age in years and sex. HLA class I and class II types, where available, came from metadata supplied by the sample provider rather than from assay-based typing. On the study overall, not on this receptor specifically: The amount of clinical and demographic metadata varied by source and participant and was provided uncurated.

Unmatched junction bases come to 4, with V trimmed by 6 bases and J by 5 bases. The CDR3 goes from the cysteine to the phenylalanine over 12 residues. Just CDR3 DNA is preserved here, 36 bases in frame from base 1. From a lookup of the germline V gene, CDR1 and CDR2 are MNHEY and SVGAGI. In the prospective study, participants were roughly 18 to 100 years old, resided in 20 to 30 geographic areas of the United States, and were enrolled through a virtual design. In the prospective study, participants were assigned to cohorts based on the clinical history participants reported in a screening survey and a study questionnaire. Mobile phlebotomists in the prospective study collected whole blood, serum and a nasopharyngeal or oropharyngeal swab from every participant. Participants in the prospective study had the option to provide additional blood draws and questionnaires over a 2-month period. Prospective study blood samples were shipped either frozen or at room temperature before DNA extraction.

The immunoSEQ Assay, a bias-controlled multiplex PCR, was used to amplify TCRbeta CDR3 regions from genomic DNA. The original pipeline was this. The number of nucleated cells in each sample was estimated from the amplification of reference gene primers within the assay. To quantify the absolute abundance of each unique TCRbeta CDR3 rearrangement, sequence reads were collapsed and filtered. For each sample, productive Simpson clonality was calculated as the square root of Simpson's diversity index across productive rearrangements. What TCRdb holds here is the immuneACCESS table cut down to in-frame rearrangements. Part of the clones is not present; checked against another copy, under half of the missing clones reflect an unresolved V gene, and the others are unexplained. V and J calls and clone size come straight from that table; D and trimming were deduced from the DNA. Recorded for this sample are 200,000 to 300,000 clones; approximately 86% of them occurred a single time. Together, the top ten hold just over 2.5% of the sample.

This TCR was sampled from a woman aged 30 to 39 with acute COVID-19. This chain joins TRBV6-5 to TRBJ2-7; 7 bases in the junction line up with TRBD1. The sequencing input was PBMCs or T cells enriched from blood (not recorded which). The CDR3 protein is CASRKGADEQYF. The nucleotide sequence is given as TGTGCCAGCAGAAAGGGGGCGGACGAGCAGTACTTC.